This T cell receptor (beta chain) emerged from a study of CXCR3-negative and CXCR3-positive naive CD8 T cells (dated by TCRdb to the late 2010s). In terms of the full investigation: About 150 million TRB reads were obtained in total, roughly 1.5 +/- 0.3 million reads per library. Diversity and physicochemical repertoire analyses were performed on 11 donors pooled from two independent experiments. The TRBV-TRBJ cluster analysis covered naive subsets from 5 donors and memory cells from 3 donors.

Sequencing relied on a NextSeq 550. The Human TCR Profiling Kit (MiLaboratory) was used to prepare UMI-labeled 5' RACE TRB cDNA libraries. cDNA synthesis used the entire amount of extracted RNA, and PCR amplification then used the entire amount of cDNA produced. Libraries were prepared in parallel with an identical number of PCR cycles. Turning to the authors' computational methods: About 53,000 +/- 9,400 unique UMI-labeled TRB cDNA molecules per library were extracted with MIGEC and MiXCR, with at least two reads per UMI required. On average, each library contained about 40,000 +/- 10,000 functional in-frame TRB CDR3 nucleotide clonotypes without stop codons. Diversity metrics, including normalized Shannon-Wiener and Chao1, were computed in VDJtools after downsampling to 5000 UMI-labeled TRB molecules per sample. Clonotype-size-weighted physicochemical properties of the central five CDR3 residues (interaction energy, strength, volume and Kidera factor 4) were computed in VDJtools. Once TCRdb had reprocessed the reads, it stored one entry per CDR3 protein sequence and supplied no DNA. TCRdb, not the authors, supplied the V and J calls. The table for this sample lists about 3,900 distinct CDR3 sequences. Of the sample, roughly 2% is held by the ten largest clones.

As for this clonotype: No antigen is known for it.

What the authors observed across the whole study: Because surface CD5, which has been linked to self-reactivity in mice, was comparable between naive subsets, TCR interaction strength was also inferred from TRB CDR3 physicochemical properties. Both naive subsets had comparably high repertoire diversity, while memory CD8+ T cells had much lower repertoire diversity. Similar TRBV-TRBJ usage was shown by naive CXCR3-negative and CXCR3-positive cells from the same donor, whereas distinct patterns were shown by memory cells. Compared with CXCR3-negative naive cells, CXCR3-positive naive cells had TRB CDR3s with higher hydrophobicity (lower Kidera factor 4), lower energy, and higher strength and volume indices. Because CXCR3 expression was partially decreased after cryopreservation, freshly isolated PBMCs were used for most assays.

According to the germline V gene, CDR1 reads SGHTA and CDR2 reads FQGNSA. The CDR3 holds 14 amino acids from the cysteine to the phenylalanine. No DNA is listed. For every CD8+ T cell subset, 300,000 cells were flow-sorted straight into RLT lysis buffer, and each subset was sorted in triplicate. To keep memory contaminants out, a stringent definition of naive CD8+ T cells was applied: CD45RO-CCR7+CD27+CD95-. Peripheral blood mononuclear cells were isolated from buffy coats using standard density gradient centrifugation. Naive CXCR3-negative and CXCR3-positive CD8+ T cells were flow-sorted using a FACSAria III. Total RNA was extracted from sorted cells with an RNeasy Mini Kit.

Material: naive CXCR3- CD8+ T cells from blood. Interpreted using the paper, the cell subset or site label stands for: CD45RO-CCR7+CD27+CD95- naive CD8+ T cells lacking CXCR3 (TNR3-). The receptor comes from a human donor in good health. Some clones in this sample may be carry-over from other donors' samples. The sequence links TRBV7-2 to TRBJ1-1. The CDR3 loop reads CASSLLNPYTEAFF.